The table lists the clone carrying this T cell receptor (beta chain) with many counts. What it recognizes is unknown. In making TCR cDNA, 5'RACE template switching added a universal primer site and UMIs to it. TCRdb called the 5' RACE reads again in MiXCR, with one record for every CDR3 protein. The sample yields about 250,000 distinct CDR3 sequences, about 3.5% seen once. The data were obtained in a study of T cells after yellow fever vaccination. Regarding the study as a whole: A large majority of primary-vaccination clones showed up again after the booster (around 96% CD4, around 90% CD8).

V was clipped by 6 bases and J by 5 bases; unmatched bases: 8. CDR3 length equals 15 residues. This receptor was taken from a man aged 18 to 29 who received the YFV17D yellow fever vaccine. The gene calls are TRBV12-3 or TRBV12-4 and TRBJ2-2; 8 bases match TRBD1. This specimen was PBMCs, taken 15 days after the yellow fever booster vaccination. CDR3 region: CASSPGGSVTGELFF. CDR3 sequence (DNA): TGTGCCAGCAGCCCAGGGGGCTCAGTGACCGGGGAGCTGTTTTTT.